Here is one TCR beta chain with its context. Germline V gene sequence: CDR1 SGHDT, CDR2 YYEEEE. The V end was cut by 0 bases, the J end by 3 bases, with 14 bases between. The CDR3 totals 16 residues. This entry comes from a study of cytomegalovirus exposure and HLA in healthy donors. PCR was performed using 60 Vbeta and 13 Jbeta primers. The table came from immunoSEQ multiplex PCR; TCRdb's copy has only in-frame clones and leaves some out. This table holds more than 80,000 clones, 65% to 80% found once. The genes are TRBV5-6 and TRBJ2-3; tentative D call: TRBD2 (6 bases). The sample was PBMCs. This clonotype was obtained from a man in his 60s in good health and CMV-seronegative. The CDR3 nucleotides are TGTGCCAGCAGCTTGGTGGTGGGGGGTCCAACAGATACGCAGTATTTT. Encoded protein: CASSLVVGGPTDTQYF.